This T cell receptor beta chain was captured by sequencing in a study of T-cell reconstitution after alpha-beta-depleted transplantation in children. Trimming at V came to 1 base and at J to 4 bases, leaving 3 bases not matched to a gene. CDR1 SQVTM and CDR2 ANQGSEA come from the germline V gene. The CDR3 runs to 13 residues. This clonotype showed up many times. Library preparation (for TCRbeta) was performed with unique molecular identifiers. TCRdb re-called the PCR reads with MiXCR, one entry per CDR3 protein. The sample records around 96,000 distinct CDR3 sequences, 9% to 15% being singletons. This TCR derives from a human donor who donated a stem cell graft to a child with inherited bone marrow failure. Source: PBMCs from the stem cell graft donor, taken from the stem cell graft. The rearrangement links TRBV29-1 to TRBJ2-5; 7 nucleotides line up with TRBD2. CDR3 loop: CSVEVGGRETQYF. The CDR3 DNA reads TGCAGCGTTGAAGTTGGCGGGAGAGAGACCCAGTACTTC.